Sequencing of this T cell receptor beta chain was carried out in a study of identifying expanded T cells in peripheral blood (dated by TCRdb to between 2019 and 2020). About the full investigation: Technical replicates were generated by sequencing separate aliquots of the same genomic DNA pool, with four replicates compared pairwise.

The immunoSEQ Assay, which uses bias-controlled multiplex PCR amplification of genomic DNA, was used to profile TCRbeta CDR3 regions. Per the authors' processing: The absolute abundance of each unique TCRbeta CDR3 region was quantified after sequences were collapsed and filtered. Differential abundance was assessed using a binomial (Fisher-equivalent) model and a beta-binomial model in which time-dependent variance fitted from healthy donors was added. Clones with fewer than 5 combined templates were excluded, and clones with Benjamini-Hochberg FDR below 0.01 were called differentially abundant. Using the form v = (b*log(k)+a)^2, the beta-binomial variance was modeled as a function of the total template count across the two samples. TCRdb stores this immuneACCESS table with in-frame sequences only. Part of the clones is absent; in the studies checked, under half of the shortfall reflects unresolved V genes, and no reason is known for the rest. The V and J calls and the clone size are those of that table, but D and trimming were determined from the DNA. The sample contains 70,000 or so clones, 85% to 90% of them found a single time. Clones ranked in the top ten supply more than 2.5% of the sample.

As for this clone: No antigen is known for it. Base qualities are missing; no much larger clone stands one base away.

During the collection period, no infections or other immune events were recorded for the healthy donors. To calibrate time-dependent variance in a beta-binomial model of T-cell clone differential abundance, blood repertoires from healthy donors were used as a training cohort. The training cohort was composed of roughly 10 healthy donors, 3 female and 7 male. On average the donors were approximately 43 years old, and their ages spanned roughly 29 to 64 years. Whole blood, obtained from a commercial supplier, was collected from each healthy donor at three time points spaced approximately two weeks apart. Genomic DNA was extracted from unsorted whole blood for immunosequencing. What the work shows at the level of the full study, not this receptor alone: The binomial model flagged around 1.2 differentially abundant clones between technical replicates, compared with about 16 over about two weeks and 19 over about four weeks. Both the number of clones called differentially abundant and the false-positive rate were significantly reduced by the beta-binomial model across all healthy-donor time intervals. Variance in clone template counts between approximately two-week samples significantly increased with total template count across all healthy donors. The authors expected that biological variance in healthy repertoires might rise further over much longer intervals, such as months to years.

From the germline V gene (reference sequence), CDR1 is SGHNT and CDR2 is YYREEE. Taken from cysteine to phenylalanine, the CDR3 has 13 residues. The entry retains the CDR3 DNA only, 39 bases that are in frame from base 1. V is reduced by 8 bases and J by 1 base, leaving a spacing of 10 bases between them. The chain couples TRBV5-4 to TRBJ2-1; no confident D gene assignment can be made. The sequencing input was blood. The receptor was derived from a person between 18 and 75 years old in good health. In nucleotides, the sequence is TGTGCCAGAACTCCAAGGTCCTACAATGAGCAGTTCTTC. Its coded protein is CARTPRSYNEQFF.